These 29 T cell receptor beta chains were all obtained from the same sample, sequenced in a study of blood T cell repertoires in COVID-19. Generated by immunoSEQ multiplex PCR, the TCRdb table keeps only in-frame clones and is missing some. The data contain approximately 35,000 clones, approximately 81% of them singletons. Sequenced material: peripheral blood. Receptor source: a man at least 80 years old with acute or convalescent COVID-19.

The rearrangement links TRBV5-5 to TRBJ2-2, with a possible D match to TRBD2 (6 bases). With 7 bases removed from V and 4 bases from J, the gap between germline ends came to 14 bases. The CDR3 is 14 amino acids. Germline V gene lookup returns CDR1 SGHKS and CDR2 YYEKEE (reference sequence). The CDR3 reads CASGRRDLTGELFF. As DNA, the CDR3 is TGTGCCAGCGGGCGGAGGGATCTCACCGGGGAGCTGTTTTTT.

This clone was picked up a small number of times. The rearrangement joins TRBV19 to TRBJ1-6, with 7 bases that match TRBD1. The length of the CDR3 is 13 residues. The germline V gene encodes CDR1 LNHDA and CDR2 SQIVND (reference sequence). V was clipped by 6 bases and J by 10 bases; unmatched bases: 6. CDR3 sequence: CASSRDRDSPLHF. CDR3 DNA sequence: TGTGCCAGTAGCAGGGACAGAGACTCACCCCTCCACTTT.

The chain is built from TRBV4-2 and TRBJ1-5, with TRBD1 identical over 7 bases. The J segment lost 3 bases and the V segment lost 3 bases, leaving 2 bases of the junction unmatched. This CDR3 comprises 14 residues. Germline loops: CDR1 LGHNA, CDR2 YNFKEQ. This chain's CDR3 is CASSQGTDNQPQHF. DNA for the CDR3: TGTGCCAGCAGCCAGGGGACAGACAATCAGCCCCAGCATTTT.

V gene TRBV2 combines with J gene TRBJ2-7; D is undetermined. Germline V gives CDR1 SNHLY, CDR2 FYNNEI. The V end lost 3 bases, the J end lost 2 bases, and 2 bases lay between the germline ends. The CDR3 runs 11 residues. The CDR3 nucleotides are TGTGCCAGCAGTGATACCTACGAGCAGTACTTC. Its protein is CASSDTYEQYF. The full variable domain, with the rest looked up from reference TRBV2 and TRBJ2-7, is EPEVTQTPSHQVTQMGQEVILRCVPISNHLYFYWYRQILGQKVEFLVSFYNNEISEKSEIFDDQFSVERPDGSNFTLKIRSTKLEDSAMYFCASSDTYEQYFGPGTRLTVT.

Concerning this clone: One junction end does not reproduce the germline sequence, and a read error may be involved. The chain recombines TRBV6-5 with TRBJ1-2; 8 bases are a match to TRBD1. The CDR3 is 14 residues long. Germline V lookup: CDR1 MNHEY, CDR2 SVGAGI. The CDR3, as DNA: TGTGCCAGCAGTCAGGACAGGGCACCTTATGTCTACACCTTC. Amino acid sequence: CASSQDRAPYVYTF.

The chain combines TRBV18 with TRBJ2-2, with D possibly matching TRBD1 (5 bases). CDR1 is KGHSH, CDR2 LQKENI, per germline. V lost 3 bases, J lost 3 bases, and 14 bases lay in between. The CDR3 has 16 residues. CDR3 coding DNA: TGTGCCAGCTCACCCCCGCAGGGTTGGTACACCGGGGAGCTGTTTTTT. It encodes CASSPPQGWYTGELFF. Variable domain in full (rest from reference TRBV18 and TRBJ2-2): NAGVMQNPRHLVRRRGQEARLRCSPMKGHSHVYWYRQLPEEGLKFMVYLQKENIIDESGMPKERFSAEFPKEGPSILRIQQVVRGDSAAYFCASSPPQGWYTGELFFGEGSRLTVL.

V gene TRBV29-1 combines with J gene TRBJ2-3; the match to TRBD1 covers 7 bases. This CDR3 is 13 amino acids long. Trimming cost V 5 bases and J 1 base; bases outside gene matches: 3. Germline loops: CDR1 SQVTM, CDR2 ANQGSEA. The CDR3 nucleotides are TGCAGCGTTCGGCAGGGGGGCACAGATACGCAGTATTTT. Amino acids: CSVRQGGTDTQYF.

The CDR3 here is CASSLGGGQGYEQYF. CDR3 in DNA: TGTGCCAGCAGCTTAGGCGGGGGCCAAGGGTACGAGCAGTACTTC. V and J are TRBV7-2 and TRBJ2-7; tentative D call: TRBD2 (7 bases). The CDR3 runs 15 residues. The germline gives CDR1 SGHTA, CDR2 FQGNSA. Deletions cut 1 base from V and 4 bases from J, with 14 bases between.

V and J are TRBV5-5 and TRBJ2-2; maybe TRBD1 (5 bases). V dropped 1 base and J dropped 0 bases, with 7 bases sitting between them. Germline CDR1 SGHKS, CDR2 YYEKEE (reference sequence). The CDR3 is made up of 15 amino acids. The chain's CDR3 is CASSLTGTNTGELFF. Here the CDR3 DNA reads TGTGCCAGCAGCTTGACAGGCACGAACACCGGGGAGCTGTTTTTT.

The rearrangement links TRBV7-9 to TRBJ1-2; TRBD1 matches at 7 bases. V lost 1 base to trimming and J lost 5 bases; unmatched junction nucleotides: 4. Germline V gene sequence: CDR1 SEHNR, CDR2 FQNEAQ (reference sequence). The CDR3 runs to 14 residues. CDR3 amino acids: CASSLGQGMYGYTF. The DNA for the CDR3 is TGTGCCAGCAGCTTAGGACAGGGAATGTATGGCTACACCTTC.

The gene calls are TRBV7-2 and TRBJ2-1; D unclear. CDR3 size: 15 residues. The V end lost 3 bases, the J end lost 5 bases, and 14 bases lay between the germline ends. Germline-derived CDR1 and CDR2 are SGHTA and FQGNSA. CDR3 coding DNA: TGTGCCAGCAGCTTTTCTCAGGATTTTGACAATGAGCAGTTCTTC. Encoded protein: CASSFSQDFDNEQFF.

The chain recombines TRBV5-6 with TRBJ2-7; 8 bases are a match to TRBD1. Germline V gene data show CDR1 as SGHDT and CDR2 as YYEEEE. The junction had 10 bases not matched to a gene; V was cut back by 3 bases and J by 2 bases. CDR3 size: 16 residues. The DNA of the CDR3 is TGTGCCAGCAGCTCTCCTGACGTGACAGGGGCCTACGAGCAGTACTTC. Translation: CASSSPDVTGAYEQYF.

The chain employs TRBV6-6 and TRBJ1-5; TRBD1 aligns across 8 bases. Germline values: CDR1 MNHNY, CDR2 SVGAGI (reference sequence). Trimming at V came to 5 bases and at J to 5 bases, leaving 5 bases not matched to a gene. The CDR3 runs to 14 residues. Here the CDR3 reads CASSPGQGDQPQHF. The CDR3 DNA reads as TGTGCCAGCAGTCCCGGACAGGGTGATCAGCCCCAGCATTTT.

This clone has only one observation. The J gene is TRBJ2-5, the V gene TRBV7-9, with TRBD1 identical over 8 bases. V shed 5 bases and J 7 bases; nucleotides not matched to a gene: 6. The V gene's germline CDR1 is SEHNR and CDR2 FQNEAQ (reference sequence). The CDR3 length is 13 residues. Here the CDR3 reads CASSPGTGGTQYF. CDR3 sequence (DNA): TGTGCCAGCAGCCCTGGGACAGGAGGGACCCAGTACTTC.

The chain combines TRBV5-1 with TRBJ2-3; D possibly corresponds to TRBD2 (6 bases). CDR1 is SGHRS, CDR2 YFSETQ, per germline. The CDR3 consists of 14 residues. V lost 0 bases, J lost 2 bases, and 7 bases lay in between. The chain's CDR3 is CASSLEDYTDTQYF. The CDR3 bases are TGCGCCAGCAGCTTGGAGGACTACACAGATACGCAGTATTTT.

V is TRBV5-5 and J is TRBJ1-2; 8 positions agree with TRBD1. CDR3 length equals 15 residues. After removal of 4 bases from V and 3 bases from J, the junction contained 8 bases not matched to a gene. Looked up from germline, CDR1 is SGHKS and CDR2 is YYEKEE (reference sequence). CDR3 DNA: TGTGCCAGCAGCGGTCCCGGGACAGGAGACTATGGCTACACCTTC. Translated, it gives CASSGPGTGDYGYTF. Supplemented by reference TRBV5-5 and TRBJ1-2, the full variable domain reads DAGVTQSPTHLIKTRGQQVTLRCSPISGHKSVSWYQQVLGQGPQFIFQYYEKEERGRGNFPDRFSARQFPNYSSELNVNALLLGDSALYLCASSGPGTGDYGYTFGSGTRLTVV.

The DNA of the CDR3 is TGTGCCAGCAGCTCAGCTAGACAGGCGGATGAAAAACTGTTTTTT. Residues: CASSSARQADEKLFF. The chain has TRBV5-4 and TRBJ1-4, with D tentatively TRBD1 (6 bases). V gave up 3 bases and J gave up 6 bases, with 15 bases separating them. Germline V gene lookup returns CDR1 SGHNT and CDR2 YYREEE (reference sequence). The CDR3 is 15 amino acids.

The J gene is TRBJ1-4, the V gene TRBV28; 7 bases line up with TRBD1. This CDR3 has 13 residues. The V gene end was trimmed by 8 bases and the J gene end by 8 bases; junction bases not matched to a gene: 8. CDR1 and CDR2 from the germline V gene are MDHEN and SYDVKM. DNA for the CDR3: TGTGCCAGCCGAAAGGGGGCGGGGGAAAAACTGTTTTTT. Translation gives CASRKGAGEKLFF.

The V and J genes are TRBV9 and TRBJ2-6; the D gene is possibly TRBD2 (6 bases). Per germline, CDR1 SGDLS and CDR2 YYNGEE. The CDR3 is 15 amino acids. V shed 3 bases and J shed 2 bases, with 9 bases lying between them. CDR3: CASSAAGPGANVLTF. CDR3 coding DNA: TGTGCCAGCAGCGCCGCGGGGCCTGGGGCCAACGTCCTGACTTTC.

This clone was detected once. The gene calls are TRBV10-1 and TRBJ2-3, with 10 positions matching TRBD1. J lost 15 bases, V lost 1 base, and 10 bases had no gene match. The length of the CDR3 is 14 residues. From germline, CDR1 is WNHNN and CDR2 SYGVQD (reference sequence). CDR3 sequence (DNA): TGCGCCAGCAGTGAGTTGGACCGGGACAGGGGTTCATATTTT. It translates to CASSELDRDRGSYF.

V is TRBV7-3 and J is TRBJ1-2; a weak D match, TRBD1 (5 bases). This CDR3 is 15 amino acids long. Germline CDR1 reads SGHTA; CDR2 reads FQGTGA. V was cut by 1 base and J by 4 bases, with 13 bases left in between. Written as DNA, the CDR3 is TGTGCCAGCAGCTTAAGTCTCGCAGGGTTCTATGGCTACACCTTC. Translating it yields CASSLSLAGFYGYTF.

V gene TRBV5-6 combines with J gene TRBJ1-5, with D perhaps matching TRBD1 (6 bases). This CDR3 contains 13 residues. With 3 bases removed from V and 2 bases from J, the gap between germline ends came to 6 bases. Germline loops: CDR1 SGHDT, CDR2 YYEEEE. The CDR3 DNA reads TGTGCCAGCAGCTGGACAGGCAATCAGCCCCAGCATTTT. It encodes CASSWTGNQPQHF.

V gene TRBV7-6 combines with J gene TRBJ2-1, with D tentatively TRBD2 (7 bases). CDR1 and CDR2 (germline): SGHVS, FNYEAQ. This CDR3 comprises 16 residues. V was cut by 2 bases and J by 7 bases, with 18 bases left in between. The CDR3 region is CASSLLGGGSLNEQFF. CDR3 DNA: TGTGCCAGCAGCTTATTAGGGGGGGGTTCCTTAAATGAGCAGTTCTTC.

The J gene is TRBJ2-3, the V gene TRBV19; 14 bases line up with TRBD2. V gave up 5 bases and J gave up 0 bases; unmatched junction bases: 7. Germline V gene lookup returns CDR1 LNHDA and CDR2 SQIVND (reference sequence). The CDR3 has 18 amino acids. The CDR3 loop reads CASSSRGLAGGSTDTQYF. In nucleotides, the CDR3 is TGTGCCAGTAGTTCCCGCGGACTAGCGGGGGGTAGCACAGATACGCAGTATTTT.

The chain combines TRBV14 with TRBJ1-1; 8 positions agree with TRBD1. Looked up from germline, CDR1 is SGHDN and CDR2 is FVKESK. This CDR3 has 15 amino acids. Unmatched junction bases numbered 5, after V lost 4 bases and J lost 1 base. CDR3 coding DNA: TGTGCCAGCAGCCTTAGGGACAGGCAGAACACTGAAGCTTTCTTT. Protein sequence: CASSLRDRQNTEAFF.

The chain carries TRBV7-9 and TRBJ2-1; 8 nucleotides agree with TRBD2. Losses at the gene ends were 5 bases for V and 7 bases for J; bases not matched to a gene: 10. This CDR3 has 15 amino acids. Germline V gene sequence: CDR1 SEHNR, CDR2 FQNEAQ (reference sequence). The CDR3 loop is CASSPIAGRGNEQFF. In DNA form, the CDR3 reads TGTGCCAGCAGCCCCATAGCGGGGCGAGGAAATGAGCAGTTCTTC.

This chain joins TRBV3-1 (or the pseudogene TRBV3-2) and TRBJ1-1; possible D gene TRBD1, 5 bases. CDR1 is LGHDT and CDR2 is YNNKEL in the germline V gene (reference sequence). V was cut by 0 bases and J by 1 base, with 15 bases left in between. The CDR3 is 17 amino acids. As DNA, the CDR3 is TGTGCCAGCAGCCAAGAGGGGCCGCTCTCCTCGAACACTGAAGCTTTCTTT. Its protein is CASSQEGPLSSNTEAFF.

V is TRBV9 and J is TRBJ1-5; 10 nucleotides agree with TRBD1. Germline-derived CDR1 and CDR2 are SGDLS and YYNGEE. The length of the CDR3 is 15 residues. With 4 bases clipped from V and 6 bases from J, the junction kept 7 bases outside the gene matches. The CDR3 nucleotides are TGTGCCAGCAGCCCCGGGGGGACAGGGGTTCAGCCCCAGCATTTT. This translates into CASSPGGTGVQPQHF.

The chain employs TRBV19 and TRBJ2-1; TRBD1 matches 7 bases. There are 19 residues in the CDR3. Germline CDR1 and CDR2: LNHDA and SQIVND (reference sequence). The V segment lost 3 bases and the J segment 3 bases; nucleotides outside the gene matches: 17. In DNA form, the CDR3 reads TGTGCCAGTAGTATTTACGGTGGCTTAGGGACAGTCGGCTACAATGAGCAGTTCTTC. Translation gives CASSIYGGLGTVGYNEQFF.